These T cell receptor beta chains were read from a single sample in a study of cytomegalovirus exposure and HLA in healthy donors. Some clones are missing from TCRdb's copy, which holds only in-frame ones; the method was immunoSEQ multiplex PCR. The sample holds some 220,000 clones, 77% seen once. The sequenced sample was PBMCs. All receptors derive from a woman aged 55 to 70 in good health and CMV-seropositive. CDR3s include the opening cysteine and the closing phenylalanine or tryptophan. Fields, in order: J gene, clone size, D gene, CDR3 length, V gene, CDR3 protein, CDR3 DNA. The D gene is left open where the match is weak. Where a row states a size, it is once, few, many or the class of an expanded clone; other rows omit it.

TRBJ2-3 NA TRBD2 17 TRBV7-2 CASSLVSSGTSTDTQYF TGTGCCAGCAGCTTAGTGAGTAGCGGGACTAGCACAGATACGCAGTATTTT
TRBJ2-5 NA TRBD2 13 TRBV5-5 CASELAGAETQYF TGTGCCAGCGAACTAGCGGGAGCGGAGACCCAGTACTTC
TRBJ2-5 NA TRBD2 18 TRBV28 CASSQLAGGPPNPETQYF TGTGCCAGCAGTCAACTAGCGGGGGGGCCTCCCAACCCAGAGACCCAGTACTTC
TRBJ1-1 NA TRBD1 13 TRBV5-1 CASSRDSLFEAFF TGCGCCAGCAGCCGGGACAGCCTGTTTGAAGCTTTCTTT
TRBJ2-7 NA TRBD1 18 TRBV7-9 CASSPPRDRGEGSYEQYF TGTGCCAGCAGCCCCCCCCGGGACAGGGGAGAAGGAAGTTACGAGCAGTACTTC
TRBJ2-7 NA TRBD1 14 TRBV15 CATSIGTGIGEQYF TGTGCCACCAGCATTGGGACAGGGATCGGCGAGCAGTACTTC
TRBJ1-2 NA NA 11 TRBV30 CAWSQNYGYTF TGTGCCTGGAGCCAGAACTATGGCTACACCTTC
TRBJ1-2 NA NA 12 TRBV6-1 CASSEARYGYTF TGTGCCAGCAGTGAAGCGAGATATGGCTACACCTTC
TRBJ2-7 NA TRBD1 17 TRBV4-2 CASSQDLRTGGSYEQYF TGTGCCAGCAGCCAAGATCTCCGGACAGGGGGCTCCTACGAGCAGTACTTC
TRBJ2-7 NA TRBD2 15 TRBV7-9 CASSQDGGYAYEQYF TGTGCCAGCAGCCAGGACGGGGGGTACGCCTACGAGCAGTACTTC
TRBJ2-3 NA TRBD2 16 TRBV5-1 CASSPGLAGGTDTQYF TGCGCCAGCAGTCCCGGACTAGCGGGAGGCACAGATACGCAGTATTTT
TRBJ1-1 few TRBD1 15 TRBV7-2 CASSPRDRGLTEAFF TGTGCCAGCAGCCCACGGGACAGGGGGCTGACTGAAGCTTTCTTT
TRBJ1-5 NA TRBD1 15 TRBV7-2 CASSAEQGNGQPQHF TGTGCCAGCAGCGCAGAACAGGGGAACGGTCAGCCCCAGCATTTT
TRBJ2-7 NA NA 17 TRBV9 CASSVRDITTPTYEQYF TGTGCCAGCAGCGTTCGGGACATTACAACGCCTACCTACGAGCAGTACTTC
TRBJ1-2 NA TRBD1 15 TRBV5-1 CASSADRGQNYDYTF TGCGCCAGCAGCGCTGACAGGGGGCAAAACTATGACTACACCTTC
TRBJ1-5 NA NA 16 TRBV12-5 CASGLTRTGGGGPQHF TGTGCTAGTGGTTTGACACGAACGGGAGGGGGTGGCCCCCAGCATTTT
TRBJ2-6 NA NA 18 TRBV5-1 CASSLAGGTLSGANVLTF TGCGCCAGCAGCTTGGCTGGAGGGACCCTCTCTGGGGCCAACGTCCTGACTTTC
TRBJ1-4 NA TRBD1 15 TRBV5-1 CASSLAGTGDEKLFF TGCGCCAGCAGCTTAGCCGGGACAGGGGACGAAAAACTGTTTTTT
TRBJ2-1 NA TRBD2 16 TRBV5-1 CASSLALSGRSNEQFF TGCGCCAGCAGCTTGGCCTTAAGCGGGAGGAGCAATGAGCAGTTCTTC